This T cell receptor (beta chain) was sequenced during a study of T-cell reconstitution after alpha-beta-depleted transplantation in children. The CDR3 spans 14 residues. CDR1 and CDR2 (germline): SGHTA, FQGNSA. With 4 bases clipped from V and 1 base from J, the junction kept 3 bases outside the gene matches. This clonotype came up a few times. It was with unique molecular identifiers that the TCRbeta library was prepared. MiXCR, applied by TCRdb to the PCR reads, yields one record per CDR3 protein. The sample has about 340,000 distinct CDR3 sequences; roughly 14% are singletons. The chain employs TRBV7-2 and TRBJ1-1, with TRBD1 identical over 7 bases. The TCR was taken from a human donor who donated a stem cell graft to a child with Fanconi anemia. Sequencing was performed on PBMCs, taken from the stem cell graft. CDR3 sequence (DNA): TGTGCCAGCAGCTGGTCAGGGGGGAACACTGAAGCTTTCTTT. Its protein product is CASSWSGGNTEAFF.